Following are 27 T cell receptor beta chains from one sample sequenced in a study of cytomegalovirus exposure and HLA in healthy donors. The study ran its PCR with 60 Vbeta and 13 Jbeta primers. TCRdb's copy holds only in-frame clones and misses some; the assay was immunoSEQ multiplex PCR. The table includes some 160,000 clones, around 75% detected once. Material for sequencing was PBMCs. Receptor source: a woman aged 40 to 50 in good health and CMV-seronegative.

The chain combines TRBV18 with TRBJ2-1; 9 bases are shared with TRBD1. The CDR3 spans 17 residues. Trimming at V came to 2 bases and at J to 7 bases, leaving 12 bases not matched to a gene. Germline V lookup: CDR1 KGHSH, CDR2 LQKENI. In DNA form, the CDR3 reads TGTGCCAGCTCACCATTTACTCCCGGGACAGGGTATAATGAGCAGTTCTTC. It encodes CASSPFTPGTGYNEQFF. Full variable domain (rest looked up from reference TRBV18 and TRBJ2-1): NAGVMQNPRHLVRRRGQEARLRCSPMKGHSHVYWYRQLPEEGLKFMVYLQKENIIDESGMPKERFSAEFPKEGPSILRIQQVVRGDSAAYFCASSPFTPGTGYNEQFFGPGTRLTVL.

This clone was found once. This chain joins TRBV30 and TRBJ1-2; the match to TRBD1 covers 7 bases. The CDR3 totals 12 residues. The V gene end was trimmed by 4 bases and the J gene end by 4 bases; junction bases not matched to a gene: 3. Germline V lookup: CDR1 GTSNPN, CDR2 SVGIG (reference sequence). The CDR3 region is CAWTGGLYGYTF. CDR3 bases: TGTGCCTGGACAGGGGGTCTCTATGGCTACACCTTC.

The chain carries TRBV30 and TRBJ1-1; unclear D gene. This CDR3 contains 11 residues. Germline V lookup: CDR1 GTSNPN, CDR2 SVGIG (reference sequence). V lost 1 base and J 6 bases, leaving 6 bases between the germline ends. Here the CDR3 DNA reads TGTGCCTGGAGTGCTACCCCTGAAGCTTTCTTT. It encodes CAWSATPEAFF.

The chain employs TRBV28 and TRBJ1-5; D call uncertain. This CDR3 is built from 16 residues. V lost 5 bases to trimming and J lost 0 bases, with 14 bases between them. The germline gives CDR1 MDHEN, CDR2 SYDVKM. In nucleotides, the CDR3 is TGTGCCAGCAGTCTCACCTCACCCTATAGCAATCAGCCCCAGCATTTT. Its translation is CASSLTSPYSNQPQHF.

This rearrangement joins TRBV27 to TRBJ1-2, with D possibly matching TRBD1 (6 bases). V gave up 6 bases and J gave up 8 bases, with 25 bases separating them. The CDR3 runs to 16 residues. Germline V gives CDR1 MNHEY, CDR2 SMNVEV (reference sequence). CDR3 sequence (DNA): TGTGCCAGCAGCAGCCACAGGGAGGGGGGGTTTGGGGGCTACACCTTC. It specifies CASSSHREGGFGGYTF.

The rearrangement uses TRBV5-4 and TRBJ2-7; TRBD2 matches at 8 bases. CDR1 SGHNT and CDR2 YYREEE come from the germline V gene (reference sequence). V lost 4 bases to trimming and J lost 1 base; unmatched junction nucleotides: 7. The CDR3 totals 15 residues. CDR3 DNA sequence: TGTGCCAGCAGCACGGCGGGGGGTCAGTCCTACGAGCAGTACTTC. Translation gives CASSTAGGQSYEQYF.

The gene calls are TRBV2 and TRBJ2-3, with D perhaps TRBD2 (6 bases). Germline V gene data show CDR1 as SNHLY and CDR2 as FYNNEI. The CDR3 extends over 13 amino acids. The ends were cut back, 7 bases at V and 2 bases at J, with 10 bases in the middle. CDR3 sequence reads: CASIAGNTDTQYF. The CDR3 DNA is TGTGCCAGCATCGCGGGGAACACAGATACGCAGTATTTT.

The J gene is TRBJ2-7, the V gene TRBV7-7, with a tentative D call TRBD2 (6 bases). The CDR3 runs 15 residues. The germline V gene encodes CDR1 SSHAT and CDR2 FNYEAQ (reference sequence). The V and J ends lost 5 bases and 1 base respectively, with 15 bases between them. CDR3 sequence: CASSRRGDASYEQYF. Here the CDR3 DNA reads TGTGCCAGCAGCAGGAGGGGAGATGCGTCCTACGAGCAGTACTTC.

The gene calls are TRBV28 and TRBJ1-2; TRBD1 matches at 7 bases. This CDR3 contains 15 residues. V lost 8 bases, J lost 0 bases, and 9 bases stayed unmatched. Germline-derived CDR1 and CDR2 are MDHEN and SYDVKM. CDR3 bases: TGTGCCAGCGGAAGAGCAGACAGGGCTAACTATGGCTACACCTTC. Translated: CASGRADRANYGYTF.

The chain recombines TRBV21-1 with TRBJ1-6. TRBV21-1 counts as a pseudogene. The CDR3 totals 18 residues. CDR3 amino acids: CASSKARGPPGPNSPLHF. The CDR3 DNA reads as TGTGCCAGCAGCAAAGCGCGGGGACCCCCGGGGCCGAATTCACCCCTCCACTTT.

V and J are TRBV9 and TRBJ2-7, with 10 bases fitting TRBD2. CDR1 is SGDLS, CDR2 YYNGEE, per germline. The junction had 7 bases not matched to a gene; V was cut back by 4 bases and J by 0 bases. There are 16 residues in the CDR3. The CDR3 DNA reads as TGTGCCAGCAGCAAAGCTAGCGGGAGAATCTCCTACGAGCAGTACTTC. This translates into CASSKASGRISYEQYF.

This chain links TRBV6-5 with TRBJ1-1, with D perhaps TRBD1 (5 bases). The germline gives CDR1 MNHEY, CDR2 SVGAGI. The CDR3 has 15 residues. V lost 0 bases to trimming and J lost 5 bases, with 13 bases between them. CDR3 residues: CASSYSSSQGTEAFF. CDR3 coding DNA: TGTGCCAGCAGTTACTCGAGTTCGCAGGGTACTGAAGCTTTCTTT.

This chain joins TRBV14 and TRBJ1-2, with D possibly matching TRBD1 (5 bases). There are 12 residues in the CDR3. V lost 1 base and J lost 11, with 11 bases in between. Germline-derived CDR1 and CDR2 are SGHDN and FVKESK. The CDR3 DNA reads TGTGCCAGCAGCCAAGCCCGGTCAGGGTACACCTTC. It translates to CASSQARSGYTF.

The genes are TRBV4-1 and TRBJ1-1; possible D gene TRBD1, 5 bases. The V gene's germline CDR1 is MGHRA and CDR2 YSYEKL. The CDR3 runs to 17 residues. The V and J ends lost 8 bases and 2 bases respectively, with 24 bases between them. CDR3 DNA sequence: TGCGCCAGCCGAGGCATCTCCCTAGGGGCGCTAAACACTGAAGCTTTCTTT. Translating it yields CASRGISLGALNTEAFF.

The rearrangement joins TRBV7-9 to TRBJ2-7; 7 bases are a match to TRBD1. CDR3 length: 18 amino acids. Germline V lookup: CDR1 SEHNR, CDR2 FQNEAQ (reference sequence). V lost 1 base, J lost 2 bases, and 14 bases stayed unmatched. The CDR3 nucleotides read TGTGCCAGCAGCTTAGGAAACTACAGGGGCCCTACTCCCTACGAGCAGTACTTC. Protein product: CASSLGNYRGPTPYEQYF.

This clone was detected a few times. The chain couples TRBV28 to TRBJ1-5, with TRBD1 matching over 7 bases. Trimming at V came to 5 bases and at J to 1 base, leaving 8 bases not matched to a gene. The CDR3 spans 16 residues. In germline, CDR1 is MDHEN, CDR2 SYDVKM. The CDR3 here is CASSQRTGLSNQPQHF. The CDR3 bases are TGTGCCAGCAGTCAAAGGACAGGCCTAAGCAATCAGCCCCAGCATTTT.

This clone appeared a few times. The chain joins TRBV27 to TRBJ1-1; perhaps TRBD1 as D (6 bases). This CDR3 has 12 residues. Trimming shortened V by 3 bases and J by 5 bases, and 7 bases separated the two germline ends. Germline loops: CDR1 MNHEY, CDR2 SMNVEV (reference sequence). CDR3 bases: TGTGCCAGCAGTTTTCAGGGGACTGAAGCTTTCTTT. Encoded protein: CASSFQGTEAFF.

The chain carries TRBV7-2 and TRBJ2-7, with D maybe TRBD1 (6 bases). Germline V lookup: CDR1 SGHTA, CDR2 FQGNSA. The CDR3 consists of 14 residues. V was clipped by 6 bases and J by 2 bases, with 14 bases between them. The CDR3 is CASREMTGTYEQYF. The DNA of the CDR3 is TGTGCCAGCAGGGAGATGACAGGAACCTACGAGCAGTACTTC.

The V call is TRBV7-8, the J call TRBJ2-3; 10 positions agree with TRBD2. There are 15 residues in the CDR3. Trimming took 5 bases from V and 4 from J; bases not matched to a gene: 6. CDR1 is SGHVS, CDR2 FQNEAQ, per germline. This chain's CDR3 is CASSQLAGEADTQYF. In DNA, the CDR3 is TGTGCCAGCAGCCAGCTAGCGGGAGAGGCAGATACGCAGTATTTT. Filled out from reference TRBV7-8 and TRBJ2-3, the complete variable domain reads GAGVSQSPRYKVAKRGQDVALRCDPISGHVSLFWYQQALGQGPEFLTYFQNEAQLDKSGLPSDRFFAERPEGSVSTLKIQRTQQEDSAVYLCASSQLAGEADTQYFGPGTRLTVL.

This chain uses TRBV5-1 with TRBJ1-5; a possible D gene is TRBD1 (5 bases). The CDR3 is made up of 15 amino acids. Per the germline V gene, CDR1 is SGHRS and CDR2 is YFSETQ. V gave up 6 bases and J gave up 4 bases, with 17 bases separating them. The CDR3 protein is CASIFLGGGNQPQHF. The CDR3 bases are TGCGCCAGCATATTTCTCGGGGGAGGGAATCAGCCCCAGCATTTT.

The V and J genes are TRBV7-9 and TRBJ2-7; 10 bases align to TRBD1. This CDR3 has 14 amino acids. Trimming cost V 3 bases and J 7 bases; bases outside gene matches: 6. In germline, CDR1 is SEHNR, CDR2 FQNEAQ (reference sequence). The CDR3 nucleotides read TGTGCCAGCAGCTTGACAGGGGGCCCCTGGGAGCAGTACTTC. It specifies CASSLTGGPWEQYF.

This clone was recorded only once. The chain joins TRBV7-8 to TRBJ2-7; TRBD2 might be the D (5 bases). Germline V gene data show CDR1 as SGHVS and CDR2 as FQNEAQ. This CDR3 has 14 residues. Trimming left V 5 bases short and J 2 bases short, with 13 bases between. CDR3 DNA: TGTGCCAGCAGCCCTTCAGGACTGACCTACGAGCAGTACTTC. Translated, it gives CASSPSGLTYEQYF.

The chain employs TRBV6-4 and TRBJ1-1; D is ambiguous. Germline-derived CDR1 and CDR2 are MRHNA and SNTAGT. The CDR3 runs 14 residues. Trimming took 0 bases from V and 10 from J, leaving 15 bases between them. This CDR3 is CASSDSGHLEGAFF. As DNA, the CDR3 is TGTGCCAGCAGTGACTCGGGTCACCTAGAGGGAGCTTTCTTT.

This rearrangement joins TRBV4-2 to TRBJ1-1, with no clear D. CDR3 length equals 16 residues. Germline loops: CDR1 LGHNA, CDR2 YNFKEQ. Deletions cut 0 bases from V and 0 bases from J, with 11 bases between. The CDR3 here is CASSQDPVSVNTEAFF. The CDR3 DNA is TGTGCCAGCAGCCAAGACCCGGTTAGTGTGAACACTGAAGCTTTCTTT.

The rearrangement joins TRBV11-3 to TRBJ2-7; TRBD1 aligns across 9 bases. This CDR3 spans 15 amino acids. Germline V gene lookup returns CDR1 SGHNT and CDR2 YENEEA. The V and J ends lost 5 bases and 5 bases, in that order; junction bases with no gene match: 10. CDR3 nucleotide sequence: TGTGCCAGCAGCCTTACCGGACAGGGGTTCAACGAGCAGTACTTC. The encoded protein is CASSLTGQGFNEQYF. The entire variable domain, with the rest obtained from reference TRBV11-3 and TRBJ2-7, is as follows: EAGVVQSPRYKIIEKKQPVAFWCNPISGHNTLYWYLQNLGQGPELLIRYENEEAVDDSQLPKDRFSAERLKGVDSTLKIQPAELGDSAVYLCASSLTGQGFNEQYFGPGTRLTVT.

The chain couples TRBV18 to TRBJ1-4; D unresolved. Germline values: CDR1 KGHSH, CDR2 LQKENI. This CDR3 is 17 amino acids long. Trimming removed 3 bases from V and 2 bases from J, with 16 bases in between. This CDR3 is CASSPPEGSPTNEKLFF. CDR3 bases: TGTGCCAGCTCACCTCCCGAGGGTTCTCCCACTAATGAAAAACTGTTTTTT.

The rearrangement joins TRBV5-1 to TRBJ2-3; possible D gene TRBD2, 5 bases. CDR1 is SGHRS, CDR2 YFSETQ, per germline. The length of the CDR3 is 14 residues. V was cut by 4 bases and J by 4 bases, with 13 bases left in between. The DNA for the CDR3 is TGCGCCAGCAGCGCGATGGACTTCTCAGATACGCAGTATTTT. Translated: CASSAMDFSDTQYF.